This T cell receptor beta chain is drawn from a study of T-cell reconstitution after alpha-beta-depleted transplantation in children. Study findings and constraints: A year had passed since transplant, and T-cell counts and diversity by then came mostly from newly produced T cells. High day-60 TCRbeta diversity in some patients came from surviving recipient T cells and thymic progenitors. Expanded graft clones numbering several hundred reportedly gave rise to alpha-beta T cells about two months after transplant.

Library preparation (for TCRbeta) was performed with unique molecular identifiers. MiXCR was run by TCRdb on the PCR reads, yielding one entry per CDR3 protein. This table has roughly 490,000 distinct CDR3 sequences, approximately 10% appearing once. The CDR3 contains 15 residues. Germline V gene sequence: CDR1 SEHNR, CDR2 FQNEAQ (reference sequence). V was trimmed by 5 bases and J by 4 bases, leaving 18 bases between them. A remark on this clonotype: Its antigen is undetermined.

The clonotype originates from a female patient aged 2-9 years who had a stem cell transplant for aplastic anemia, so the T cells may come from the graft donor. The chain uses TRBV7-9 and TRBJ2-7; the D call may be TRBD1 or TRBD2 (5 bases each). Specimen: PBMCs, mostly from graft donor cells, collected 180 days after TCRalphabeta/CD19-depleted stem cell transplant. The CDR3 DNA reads TGTGCCAGCAGCCTCTCCGGGACGGGCATTTACGAGCAGTACTTC. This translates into CASSLSGTGIYEQYF.